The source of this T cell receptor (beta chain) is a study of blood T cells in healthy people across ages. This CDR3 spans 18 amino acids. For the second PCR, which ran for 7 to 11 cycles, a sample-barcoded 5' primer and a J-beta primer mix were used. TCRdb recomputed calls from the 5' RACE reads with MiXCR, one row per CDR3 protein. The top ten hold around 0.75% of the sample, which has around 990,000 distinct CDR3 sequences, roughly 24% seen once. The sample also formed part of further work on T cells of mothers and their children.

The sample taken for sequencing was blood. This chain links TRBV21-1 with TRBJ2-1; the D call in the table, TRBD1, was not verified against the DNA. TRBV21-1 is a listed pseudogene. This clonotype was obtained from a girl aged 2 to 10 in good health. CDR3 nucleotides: TGTGCCAGCACCAAGAACAGGGTAGGGCTAAGCTCCTACAATGAGCAGTTCTTC. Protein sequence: CASTKNRVGLSSYNEQFF.